Listed here are 17 T cell receptor beta chains from one sample, sequenced in a study of OX40 agonist ivuxolimab in advanced cancers. TCRdb keeps only in-frame clones here, not all; method: immunoSEQ multiplex PCR. The sample yields around 34,000 clones, 80% to 85% seen once. Sequencing was performed on CD4+ or CD8+ T cells sorted from blood, taken in a trial of the OX40 agonist ivuxolimab. Source of these receptors: an adult with an advanced solid tumor such as melanoma, head and neck, liver or kidney cancer.

The genes are TRBV6-5 and TRBJ1-1; possible D gene TRBD1, 6 bases. Germline V gives CDR1 MNHEY, CDR2 SVGAGI. There are 14 residues in the CDR3. V was trimmed by 0 bases and J by 1 base, leaving 6 bases between them. CDR3 DNA sequence: TGTGCCAGCAGTTACTCGGACAGGAACACTGAAGCTTTCTTT. Encoded protein: CASSYSDRNTEAFF.

This chain links TRBV6-5 with TRBJ1-1; D is undetermined. The CDR3 covers 15 residues. Germline V CDR1 and CDR2: MNHEY, SVGAGI. The germline V and J ends were trimmed by 4 bases and 1 base, with 13 bases remaining between them. The CDR3 nucleotides read TGTGCCAGCAGTTCTCGGAAAAACAAGAACACTGAAGCTTTCTTT. It codes for CASSSRKNKNTEAFF.

The count of this clone is one. This sequence joins TRBV7-2 and TRBJ2-2; 7 bases align to TRBD1. Germline assignment: CDR1 SGHTA and CDR2 FQGNSA. The CDR3 contains 15 residues. J gave up 3 bases and V 3 bases, and 4 bases lay outside the gene matches. The CDR3 protein is CASSFTGAHTGELFF. The CDR3 DNA sequence: TGTGCCAGCAGCTTCACAGGGGCTCACACCGGGGAGCTGTTTTTT.

This chain links TRBV7-9 with TRBJ2-5; 8 nucleotides line up with TRBD1. The CDR3 runs to 13 residues. Germline-derived CDR1 and CDR2 are SEHNR and FQNEAQ (reference sequence). V was clipped by 5 bases and J by 4 bases; unmatched bases: 3. CDR3 region: CASSTDRAETQYF. In DNA, the CDR3 is TGTGCCAGCAGCACGGACAGGGCAGAGACCCAGTACTTC.

This clone was counted a few times. The chain combines TRBV5-6 with TRBJ1-6, with no clear D. Trimming took off 1 base at V and 7 bases at J, with 9 bases between the two ends. The V gene's germline CDR1 is SGHDT and CDR2 YYEEEE. This CDR3 contains 14 residues. This CDR3 is CASSLKGLNSPLHF. As DNA, the CDR3 is TGTGCCAGCAGCTTGAAGGGTCTGAATTCACCCCTCCACTTT.

The gene calls are TRBV30 and TRBJ1-2; D unclear. This CDR3 has 10 amino acids. The germline V gene encodes CDR1 GTSNPN and CDR2 SVGIG (reference sequence). Trimming shortened V by 5 bases and J by 2 bases, and 3 bases separated the two germline ends. Here the CDR3 DNA reads TGTGCCTGGTTAAACTATGGCTACACCTTC. This sequence encodes CAWLNYGYTF.

The rearrangement uses TRBV19 and TRBJ1-3, with D tentatively TRBD1 (5 bases). Per the germline V gene, CDR1 is LNHDA and CDR2 is SQIVND (reference sequence). The V and J ends lost 3 bases and 0 bases respectively, with 6 bases between them. This CDR3 is 14 amino acids long. CDR3 DNA sequence: TGTGCCAGTAGTATGGACATCTCTGGAAACACCATATATTTT. It translates to CASSMDISGNTIYF.

This sequence joins TRBV6-6 and TRBJ1-1, with 7 bases fitting TRBD1. The V gene's germline CDR1 is MNHNY and CDR2 SVGAGI (reference sequence). This CDR3 has 14 amino acids. V shed 6 bases, J shed 1 base, and the junction held 5 bases outside the gene matches. The CDR3 loop is CASSRQGTNTEAFF. The CDR3 region has the DNA TGTGCCAGCAGCCGACAGGGAACGAACACTGAAGCTTTCTTT.

CDR3 residues: CASGSHLGGGSTDTQYF. The CDR3 DNA is TGTGCCAGCGGATCCCATTTGGGGGGCGGGAGCACAGATACGCAGTATTTT. The V and J genes are TRBV7-9 and TRBJ2-3, with D perhaps being TRBD1 or TRBD2 (6 bases each). CDR3 length equals 17 residues. Per germline, CDR1 SEHNR and CDR2 FQNEAQ (reference sequence). V shed 8 bases and J shed 0 bases, with 21 bases lying between them. The whole variable domain, remainder taken from reference TRBV7-9 and TRBJ2-3, is DTGVSQNPRHKITKRGQNVTFRCDPISEHNRLYWYRQTLGQGPEFLTYFQNEAQLEKSRLLSDRFSAERPKGSFSTLEIQRTEQGDSAMYLCASGSHLGGGSTDTQYFGPGTRLTVL.

Only a few counts were recorded for this clone. This rearrangement joins TRBV4-3 to TRBJ2-7; 11 nucleotides align to TRBD1. CDR3 length: 16 residues. V dropped 3 bases and J dropped 3; count of bases not matched to a gene: 7. CDR1 is LGHNA, CDR2 YSLEER, per germline. CDR3 amino acids: CASSQASGTGGYEQYF. Written as DNA, the CDR3 is TGCGCCAGCAGCCAGGCCTCGGGGACAGGGGGCTACGAGCAGTACTTC.

The chain carries TRBV18 and TRBJ2-7; TRBD1 agrees at 7 bases. V trimming: 2 bases; J trimming: 3 bases; junction bases outside the gene matches: 1. In germline, CDR1 is KGHSH, CDR2 LQKENI. This CDR3 is 13 amino acids long. This CDR3 is CASSPGDSYEQYF. CDR3 coding DNA: TGTGCCAGCTCACCAGGGGACAGCTACGAGCAGTACTTC.

This chain uses TRBV4-1 with TRBJ2-1; D is unresolved. Germline CDR1 reads MGHRA; CDR2 reads YSYEKL. V shed 0 bases and J shed 9 bases, with 9 bases lying between them. The CDR3 is 13 residues long. The CDR3 nucleotides are TGCGCCAGCAGCCAAGATCTCACGCCTGAGCAGTTCTTC. Translating gives CASSQDLTPEQFF.

The chain carries TRBV4-2 and TRBJ2-7, with 11 positions matching TRBD2. Trimming removed 0 bases from V and 6 bases from J; junction bases left unmatched: 7. Per the germline V gene, CDR1 is LGHNA and CDR2 is YNFKEQ. This CDR3 has 16 amino acids. The CDR3: CASSQDYLAGGSEQYF. CDR3 bases: TGTGCCAGCAGCCAAGACTACCTAGCGGGAGGAAGCGAGCAGTACTTC.

In this sample, this clone turned up once. The J gene is TRBJ2-7, the V gene TRBV5-1, with D perhaps TRBD1 or TRBD2 (6 bases each). Between the trimmed V and J ends, which lost 1 base and 2 bases, there was a span of 10 bases. Germline CDR1 and CDR2: SGHRS and YFSETQ. CDR3 length: 14 residues. In nucleotides, the CDR3 is TGCGCCAGCAGCTTGTCGGGGGCCCCCTACGAGCAGTACTTC. As protein: CASSLSGAPYEQYF. Supplemented by reference TRBV5-1 and TRBJ2-7, the full variable domain reads KAGVTQTPRYLIKTRGQQVTLSCSPISGHRSVSWYQQTPGQGLQFLFEYFSETQRNKGNFPGRFSGRQFSNSRSEMNVSTLELGDSALYLCASSLSGAPYEQYFGPGTRLTVT.

This chain uses TRBV7-9 with TRBJ1-4, with D possibly being TRBD1 (6 bases). Germline CDR1 reads SEHNR; CDR2 reads FQNEAQ (reference sequence). This CDR3 is 12 amino acids long. V dropped 6 bases and J dropped 8 bases, with 10 bases sitting between them. The CDR3 DNA follows: TGTGCCAGCAGACAGGGAGAGGAAAAACTGTTTTTT. It yields the protein CASRQGEEKLFF.

V gene TRBV29-1 combines with J gene TRBJ2-1, with D perhaps TRBD1 (6 bases). The V gene's germline CDR1 is SQVTM and CDR2 ANQGSEA. This CDR3 is 14 amino acids long. The germline V and J ends were trimmed by 7 bases and 6 bases, with 19 bases remaining between them. CDR3 amino acids: CSATKQGRVNEQFF. The CDR3, as DNA: TGCAGCGCTACGAAACAGGGAAGGGTCAATGAGCAGTTCTTC.

This chain uses TRBV4-1 with TRBJ2-5; D ambiguous. This CDR3 has 16 residues. CDR1 MGHRA and CDR2 YSYEKL come from the germline V gene. The V end lost 1 base, the J end lost 3 bases, and 15 bases lay between the germline ends. The DNA of the CDR3 is TGCGCCAGCAGCCAAGCCGTACATTCAGCGAAAGAGACCCAGTACTTC. Translated: CASSQAVHSAKETQYF.